Shown below are 5 T cell receptor beta chains from a single sample sequenced in a study of T cell responses to AZD1222 COVID-19 vaccine. Sequencing was performed with immunoSEQ multiplex PCR; in TCRdb, only in-frame clones are kept and a portion is missing. Among more than 55,000 clones listed, roughly 87% were seen once. The sequencing used peripheral blood, collected 28 days after the second AZD1222 dose. The receptors were gathered from an adult who received the AZD1222 COVID-19 vaccine.

This clone occurred once. V is TRBV12-5 and J is TRBJ2-1; TRBD2 aligns across 8 bases. Germline assignment: CDR1 LGHNT and CDR2 FRNRAP. Trimming removed 0 bases from V and 3 bases from J; junction bases left unmatched: 10. The CDR3 is 18 residues long. CDR3: CASGLVSGTGGVYNEQFF. DNA of the CDR3: TGTGCTAGTGGTTTGGTATCCGGAACGGGAGGGGTCTACAATGAGCAGTTCTTC.

This sequence joins TRBV19 and TRBJ2-7; 9 nucleotides line up with TRBD1. The CDR3 is made up of 16 amino acids. With V trimmed by 4 bases and J by 5 bases, 12 bases remained unmatched. Per the germline V gene, CDR1 is LNHDA and CDR2 is SQIVND (reference sequence). This CDR3 is CASSKTAQGAIDEQYF. In nucleotides, the CDR3 is TGTGCCAGTAGTAAGACCGCACAGGGGGCAATCGACGAGCAGTACTTC.

J is TRBJ1-4 and V is TRBV5-1; 7 bases align to TRBD1. Per the germline V gene, CDR1 is SGHRS and CDR2 is YFSETQ. The V gene end was trimmed by 3 bases and the J gene end by 8 bases; junction bases not matched to a gene: 7. The CDR3 has 14 residues. CDR3 bases: TGCGCCAGCAGCTACGACAGGGTCGGCGAAAAACTGTTTTTT. The encoded protein is CASSYDRVGEKLFF.

The chain has TRBV15 and TRBJ2-7, with 7 bases aligning to TRBD1. J was trimmed by 3 bases and V by 4 bases; bases with no gene match: 9. From germline, CDR1 is LNHNV and CDR2 YYDKDF (reference sequence). There are 15 residues in the CDR3. The CDR3 nucleotides are TGTGCCACCAGCAAATCCGGGACAGCCTTCTACGAGCAGTACTTC. Amino acid sequence: CATSKSGTAFYEQYF.

V gene TRBV5-5 combines with J gene TRBJ2-5; D not resolved. This CDR3 region has 13 residues. Germline loops: CDR1 SGHKS, CDR2 YYEKEE (reference sequence). V gave up 2 bases and J gave up 3 bases, with 8 bases separating them. The CDR3 DNA sequence: TGTGCCAGCAGCTTCCGGATTGAAGAGACCCAGTACTTC. This sequence encodes CASSFRIEETQYF.